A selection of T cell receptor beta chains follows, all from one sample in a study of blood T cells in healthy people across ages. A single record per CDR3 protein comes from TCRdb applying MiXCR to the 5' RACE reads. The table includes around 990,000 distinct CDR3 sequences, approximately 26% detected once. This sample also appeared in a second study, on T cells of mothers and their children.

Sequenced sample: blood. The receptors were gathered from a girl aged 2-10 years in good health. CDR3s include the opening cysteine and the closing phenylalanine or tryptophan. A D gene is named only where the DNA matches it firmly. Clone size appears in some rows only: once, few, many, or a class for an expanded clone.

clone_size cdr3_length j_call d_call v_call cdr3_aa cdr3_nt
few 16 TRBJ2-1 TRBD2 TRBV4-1 CASSQVRTSEYNEQFF TGCGCCAGCAGCCAAGTCAGGACTAGCGAATACAATGAGCAGTTCTTC
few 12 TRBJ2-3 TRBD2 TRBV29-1 CSALAGADTQYF TGCAGCGCACTAGCGGGGGCAGATACGCAGTATTTT
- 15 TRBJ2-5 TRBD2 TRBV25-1 CASGKGLAGGETQYF TGTGCCAGCGGGAAGGGACTAGCGGGAGGTGAGACCCAGTACTTC
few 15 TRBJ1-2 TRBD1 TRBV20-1 CSARDRDRVNYGYTF TGCAGTGCTAGAGACCGGGACAGGGTTAACTATGGCTACACCTTC
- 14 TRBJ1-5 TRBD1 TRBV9 CASNLAGGYQPQHF TGTGCCAGCAATTTGGCAGGGGGCTATCAGCCCCAGCATTTT
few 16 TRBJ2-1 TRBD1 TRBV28 CASSSPGQGYVDEQFF TGTGCCAGCAGCTCCCCGGGACAGGGTTATGTAGATGAGCAGTTCTTC
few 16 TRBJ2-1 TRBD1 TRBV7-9 CASSSIDRGTYNEQFF TGTGCCAGCAGCTCGATAGACAGGGGGACCTACAATGAGCAGTTCTTC
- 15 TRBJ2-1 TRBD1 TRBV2 CASSAGTGSPYEQFF TGTGCCAGCAGTGCCGGGACAGGGTCCCCTTATGAGCAGTTCTTC
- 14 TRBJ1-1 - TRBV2 CASSEVVPGDEAFF TGTGCCAGCAGTGAAGTCGTACCTGGCGATGAAGCTTTCTTT
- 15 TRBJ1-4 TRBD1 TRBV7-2 CASSLDRGQNEKLFF TGTGCCAGCAGCTTAGACAGGGGGCAGAATGAAAAACTGTTTTTT
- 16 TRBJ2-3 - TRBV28 CASSLASSVLKDTQYF TGTGCCAGCAGCCTGGCTTCCAGCGTTCTAAAAGATACGCAGTATTTT
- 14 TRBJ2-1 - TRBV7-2 CASSLEKTRDEQFF TGTGCCAGCAGCTTAGAGAAGACTAGGGATGAGCAGTTCTTC
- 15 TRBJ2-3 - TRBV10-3 CAISESAGITDTQYF TGTGCCATCAGTGAGTCTGCGGGGATCACAGATACGCAGTATTTT
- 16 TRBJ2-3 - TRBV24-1 CATSDLTLESTDTQYF TGTGCCACCAGTGATTTGACACTGGAGAGCACAGATACGCAGTATTTT
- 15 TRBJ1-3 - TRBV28 CASSLGTVSGYTIYF TGTGCCAGCAGTTTAGGCACGGTCTCTGGATACACCATATATTTT
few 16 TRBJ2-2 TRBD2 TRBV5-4 CASSFGLAGNTGELFF TGTGCCAGCAGCTTTGGACTAGCGGGGAACACCGGGGAGCTGTTTTTT
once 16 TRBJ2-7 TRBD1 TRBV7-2 CASSFGRGQGLYEQYF TGTGCCAGCAGCTTTGGACGGGGACAGGGTCTATACGAGCAGTACTTC
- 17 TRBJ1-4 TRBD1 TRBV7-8 CASSIGPDRETNEKLFF TGTGCCAGCAGCATCGGACCCGACAGGGAAACTAATGAAAAACTGTTTTTT
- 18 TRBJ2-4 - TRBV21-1 CASSIAKPARTAKNIQYF TGTGCCAGCAGCATAGCCAAGCCTGCTAGGACGGCCAAAAACATTCAGTACTTC
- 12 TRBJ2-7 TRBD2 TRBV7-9 CASSQTSVEQYF TGTGCCAGCAGCCAAACTAGCGTCGAGCAGTACTTC
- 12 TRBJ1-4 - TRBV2 CASSYPNEKLFF TGTGCCAGCAGTTACCCTAATGAAAAACTGTTTTTT
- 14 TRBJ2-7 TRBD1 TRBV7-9 CASSLLDRDYEQYF TGTGCCAGCAGCCTACTGGACAGGGACTACGAGCAGTACTTC
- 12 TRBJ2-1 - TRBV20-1 CSARIGWNEQFF TGCAGTGCTAGGATAGGTTGGAATGAGCAGTTCTTC
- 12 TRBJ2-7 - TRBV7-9 CASSLAENEQYF TGTGCCAGCAGCTTAGCTGAGAACGAGCAGTACTTC
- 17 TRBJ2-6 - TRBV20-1 CSAKTAGHLPGANVLTF TGCAGTGCTAAGACCGCGGGACACCTCCCTGGGGCCAACGTCCTGACTTTC
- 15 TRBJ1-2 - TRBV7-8 CASSRGRGANYGYTF TGTGCCAGCAGCCGCGGACGGGGAGCTAACTATGGCTACACCTTC
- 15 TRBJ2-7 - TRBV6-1 CASSFRDKGGYEQYF TGTGCCAGCAGTTTCCGGGACAAAGGGGGCTACGAGCAGTACTTC
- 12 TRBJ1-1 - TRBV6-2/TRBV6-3 CASSPEEKGGVF TGTGCCAGCAGTCCGGAAGAGAAAGGGGGAGTCTTT
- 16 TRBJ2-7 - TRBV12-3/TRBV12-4 CASSFAPELSSYEQYF TGTGCCAGCAGTTTCGCCCCGGAGCTCAGCTCCTACGAGCAGTACTTC
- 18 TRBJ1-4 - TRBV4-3 CASSQDPGTQRYIEKLFF TGCGCCAGCAGCCAAGATCCAGGGACACAGAGGTACATCGAAAAACTGTTTTTT
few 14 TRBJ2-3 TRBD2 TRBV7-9 CASSPPSGEITQYF TGTGCCAGCAGCCCGCCTAGCGGGGAGATAACGCAGTATTTT
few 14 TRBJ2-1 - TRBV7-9 CASSLQSTYNEQFF TGTGCCAGCAGCTTGCAGTCTACCTACAATGAGCAGTTCTTC